What follows are 10 T cell receptor beta chains derived from one specimen sequenced in a study of T cells in Graves' hyperthyroidism and ophthalmopathy. What was amplified from RNA transcripts were TCR beta CDR3 regions. A set of HTBI primers served as the primers for a first-round RT-PCR of the TCR CDR3. TCRdb analysed the multiplex PCR reads with MiXCR anew, one entry per CDR3 protein. The sample includes around 520,000 distinct CDR3 sequences, over 13% of them seen just once. The material sequenced was blood. These receptors all come from a woman aged 18 to 35 with Graves' hyperthyroidism.

The chain links TRBV7-9 to TRBJ1-1; D is ambiguous. This CDR3 has 14 residues. In germline, CDR1 is SEHNR, CDR2 FQNEAQ (reference sequence). The ends were cut back, 1 base at V and 7 bases at J, with 13 bases in the middle. CDR3 DNA: TGTGCCAGCAGCTTAGGGGCAGAGTACGGTGAAGCTTTCTTT. Its protein product is CASSLGAEYGEAFF.

The chain recombines TRBV5-1 with TRBJ2-5, with D unclear. The CDR3 is 12 amino acids. Trimming removed 3 bases from V and 5 bases from J, with 8 bases in between. Germline V gene lookup returns CDR1 SGHRS and CDR2 YFSETQ. The CDR3 reads CASSSHGETQYF. DNA for the CDR3: TGCGCCAGCAGCTCGCATGGGGAGACCCAGTACTTC.

The sample holds a few counts of this clonotype. At one end the junction does not follow the germline gene, possibly because of a read error. The V and J genes are TRBV10-3 and TRBJ2-1; weak D call: TRBD1 (6 bases). The CDR3 has 14 residues. Germline CDR1 ENHRY, CDR2 SYGVKD. CDR3 residues: CAISEGGVGNEQFF. CDR3 sequence (DNA): TGTGCCATCAGTGAAGGGGGAGTCGGGAATGAACAGTTCTTC.

This chain links TRBV9 with TRBJ1-1; perhaps TRBD1 as D (5 bases). The ends were cut back, 0 bases at V and 1 base at J, with 13 bases in the middle. Germline loops: CDR1 SGDLS, CDR2 YYNGEE. The CDR3 consists of 16 residues. The CDR3 region is CASSVVREVRNTEAFF. CDR3 coding DNA: TGTGCCAGCAGCGTAGTCAGGGAGGTTCGGAACACTGAAGCTTTCTTT.

This clonotype was observed a few times. CDR3 sequence: CSARDQGIGELFF. The CDR3 DNA follows: TGCAGTGCTAGAGATCAGGGGATCGGGGAGCTGTTTTTT. The chain has TRBV20-1 and TRBJ2-2; tentative D call: TRBD1 (6 bases). Germline V gene sequence: CDR1 DFQATT, CDR2 SNEGSKA (reference sequence). The CDR3 runs 13 residues. The V end was cut by 0 bases, the J end by 7 bases, with 9 bases between.

The sample holds many counts of this clonotype. This chain connects TRBV18 to TRBJ1-2, with 8 bases aligning to TRBD1. This CDR3 region has 13 residues. With V trimmed by 4 bases and J by 6 bases, 4 bases remained unmatched. Germline lookup yields CDR1 KGHSH and CDR2 LQKENI. The CDR3: CASSQTQGDGYTF. CDR3 in DNA: TGTGCCAGCTCACAAACACAGGGGGATGGCTACACCTTC.

This clonotype appeared many times. The chain has TRBV24-1 and TRBJ2-7, with TRBD1 matching 8 bases. Germline values: CDR1 KGHDR, CDR2 SFDVKD. V lost 8 bases, J lost 3 bases, and 14 bases stayed unmatched. The CDR3 extends over 16 amino acids. CDR3 coding DNA: TGTGCCACCAAAATAGGACAGGGAGAGAATGTCTACGAGCAGTACGTC. It yields the protein CATKIGQGENVYEQYV.

This clonotype turned up a few times. The chain uses TRBV5-5 and TRBJ1-3; D gene unclear. The CDR3 runs 15 residues. CDR1 and CDR2 (germline): SGHKS, YYEKEE (reference sequence). V lost 3 bases and J lost 0, with 10 bases in between. CDR3 residues: CASSSSGDSGNTIYF. CDR3 DNA sequence: TGTGCCAGCAGCTCTTCAGGTGACTCTGGAAACACCATATATTTT.

The V call is TRBV6-1, the J call TRBJ2-1; 7 bases are shared with TRBD2. CDR3 size: 18 residues. The germline gives CDR1 MNHNS, CDR2 SASEGT. The V and J ends lost 1 base and 2 bases, in that order; junction bases with no gene match: 11. CDR3 DNA sequence: TGTGCCAGCAGTGAAGGAACTTTGGGTGGGAGGGCCTACAATGAGCAGTTCTTC. Amino acid sequence: CASSEGTLGGRAYNEQFF.

This clonotype was detected many times. The chain employs TRBV19 and TRBJ2-5; perhaps TRBD1 as D (6 bases). From germline, CDR1 is LNHDA and CDR2 SQIVND (reference sequence). Trimming removed 5 bases at V and 5 bases at J, with 15 bases between. CDR3 length: 14 residues. CDR3 protein: CASSARQVRETQYF. CDR3 in DNA: TGTGCCAGTAGTGCAAGACAGGTGCGGGAGACCCAGTACTTC. Combining the CDR3 with reference TRBV19 and TRBJ2-5 gives the whole variable domain DGGITQSPKYLFRKEGQNVTLSCEQNLNHDAMYWYRQDPGQGLRLIYYSQIVNDFQKGDIAEGYSVSREKKESFPLTVTSAQKNPTAFYLCASSARQVRETQYFGPGTRLLVL.